The clone carrying this T cell receptor (beta chain) was counted between two and nine times. The antigen remains undetermined. This CDR3 is built from 14 residues. Germline-derived CDR1 and CDR2 are SNHLY and FYNNEI. The V end lost 4 bases, the J end lost 2 bases, and 6 bases lay between the germline ends. This sample is drawn from a study of beta chain features in type 1 diabetes. About the research overall: Cell yields, age and gender were similar between patients and healthy donors.

The study reverse transcribed the entire isolated RNA, so it sequenced expressed TCRB transcripts. TCRdb's copy holds only in-frame clones and misses some; the assay was immunoSEQ multiplex PCR. The table has approximately 250,000 clones, roughly 10% seen once. Study-wide findings and caveats: Patients' naive, central memory and regulatory TCRB repertoires appeared more alike than those of healthy donors. There was a moderate but significant shortening of TCRB CDR3s in all four CD4+ subsets of Type 1 diabetes patients.

The origin of this receptor is a young man with type 1 diabetes. The specimen sequenced was naive CD4+ T cells from blood. This sequence joins TRBV2 and TRBJ2-6; D unclear. In nucleotides, the CDR3 is TGTGCCAGCAGTGCCCCAACTGGGGCCAACGTCCTGACTTTC. Translation: CASSAPTGANVLTF.